The 29 T cell receptor beta chains listed next were all sequenced from one sample in a study of regulatory T cells in long-lasting Graves disease. Arm-PCR with iRepertoire HTBI primers amplified the CDR3 regions for these TCR beta libraries. TCRdb passed the multiplex PCR reads through MiXCR, listing each CDR3 protein once. Among about 540,000 distinct CDR3 sequences listed, around an eighth were seen once. Time point described: newly diagnosed GD, antithyroid drugs for less than 3 months. PBMCs were the source of the RNA used for TCR sequencing. These data were likewise used in another study, on T cells in Graves' hyperthyroidism and ophthalmopathy.

Sequencing used peripheral blood mononuclear cells (PBMCs), obtained at new diagnosis, from a patient treated with antithyroid drugs. The source is a man aged 25 to 45 with Graves disease.

As concerns this clonotype: The CDR3 does not close with the conserved phenylalanine or tryptophan, likely indicating a read error. The chain links TRBV20-1 to TRBJ2-5; D unresolved. The ends were cut back, 0 bases at V and 5 bases at J, with 13 bases in the middle. This CDR3 region has 14 residues. Germline V gives CDR1 DFQATT, CDR2 SNEGSKA (reference sequence). The CDR3 nucleotides are TGCAGTGCTAGAGATCGCGGCGAATACGAGACCCAGTACCTC. It specifies CSARDRGEYETQYL.

This clonotype was detected ten times or more. The chain employs TRBV29-1 and TRBJ2-1, with TRBD2 as a possible D gene (5 bases). This CDR3 contains 14 residues. CDR1 is SQVTM and CDR2 is ANQGSEA in the germline V gene. V was shortened by 8 bases and J by 5 bases, with 19 bases between the two germline ends. In DNA form, the CDR3 reads TGCAGCACCTTGAGAGGAGGTCAGAACAATGAGCAGTTCTTC. As protein: CSTLRGGQNNEQFF.

In this sample, this clonotype turned up many times. The chain employs TRBV9 and TRBJ1-2; 10 positions agree with TRBD1. Germline values: CDR1 SGDLS, CDR2 YYNGEE. The trim removed 7 bases at V and 0 bases at J, leaving 3 bases unmatched. CDR3 length: 14 residues. CDR3 residues: CASGTGEANYGYTF. The CDR3, as DNA: TGTGCCAGCGGGACAGGGGAGGCTAACTATGGCTACACCTTC.

This clonotype was picked up many times. The rearrangement links TRBV20-1 to TRBJ1-2; tentative D call: TRBD1 (6 bases). With 0 bases removed from V and 5 bases from J, the gap between germline ends came to 10 bases. Germline V gene sequence: CDR1 DFQATT, CDR2 SNEGSKA (reference sequence). The CDR3 consists of 13 residues. The CDR3 DNA follows: TGCAGTGCTAGAGATACAGGGAATTATGGCTACACCTTC. Translation gives CSARDTGNYGYTF.

A remark on this clonotype: Since a much larger clone is just one base distant, this may be a read error. V is TRBV6-7 and J is TRBJ2-7, with a tentative D call TRBD1 (6 bases). TRBV6-7 has ORF status, its function being uncertain. V was pared by 0 bases and J by 6 bases, with 21 bases between. The CDR3 totals 17 residues. The CDR3 bases are TGTGCCAGCAGTTACTCGAAGTCGGTCAGCAGGGGCGGCGAGCAGTACTTC. It specifies CASSYSKSVSRGGEQYF.

This chain joins TRBV6-1 and TRBJ1-2; D ambiguous. Deletions cut 9 bases from V and 2 bases from J, with 13 bases between. Germline V gene lookup returns CDR1 MNHNS and CDR2 SASEGT. The CDR3 totals 13 residues. CDR3: CASLGNLNYGYTF. The CDR3 DNA follows: TGTGCCAGTCTGGGAAACCTCAACTATGGCTACACCTTC.

This clonotype has ten or more counts. The V call is TRBV6-1, the J call TRBJ1-6; D uncertain. The CDR3 length is 14 residues. V lost 8 bases and J 5 bases, leaving 13 bases between the germline ends. Germline CDR1 and CDR2: MNHNS and SASEGT. CDR3 in amino acids: CASLRDPNNSPLHF. The CDR3 DNA reads as TGTGCCAGCCTCCGAGACCCTAATAATTCACCCCTCCACTTT.

This clonotype was seen ten or more times. The rearrangement links TRBV24-1 to TRBJ2-3; D not resolved. V was shortened by 3 bases and J by 0 bases, with 12 bases between the two germline ends. Germline V gives CDR1 KGHDR, CDR2 SFDVKD. The CDR3 runs to 16 residues. In DNA, the CDR3 is TGTGCCACCAGTGATATAACCCACGGGAGCACAGATACGCAGTATTTT. Amino acid sequence: CATSDITHGSTDTQYF.

This clonotype was recorded at least ten times. The CDR3: CASSRTRGGRLGEQYF. DNA of the CDR3: TGTGCCAGCAGTCGCACCCGGGGAGGCCGCCTAGGGGAGCAGTACTTC. The genes are TRBV12-3 or TRBV12-4 and TRBJ2-7; tentatively, D is TRBD2 (6 bases). The CDR3 spans 16 residues. Trimming removed 5 bases at V and 7 bases at J, with 24 bases between.

This clonotype was detected many times. This chain links TRBV5-1 with TRBJ2-7; D is perhaps TRBD2 (6 bases). V was trimmed by 0 bases and J by 6 bases, leaving 16 bases between them. CDR1 SGHRS and CDR2 YFSETQ come from the germline V gene. CDR3 length: 15 residues. CDR3 coding DNA: TGCGCCAGCAGCTTGGCCCCGGGCGCCGGGGGCGAGCAGTACTTC. Amino acid sequence: CASSLAPGAGGEQYF.

This clonotype was seen a few times. V is TRBV6-1 and J is TRBJ1-5, with D possibly being TRBD1 (6 bases). The CDR3 is 16 amino acids. Trimming shortened V by 2 bases and J by 6 bases, and 17 bases separated the two germline ends. Germline V CDR1 and CDR2: MNHNS, SASEGT. The CDR3 nucleotides are TGTGCCAGCAGTGAATGGAGGGGGGAGACCGGTCAGCCCCAGCATTTT. This codes for CASSEWRGETGQPQHF.

The sample holds many counts of this clonotype. The chain uses TRBV12-3 or TRBV12-4 and TRBJ1-2; 8 bases are a match to TRBD1. CDR3 length equals 13 residues. The trim removed 5 bases at V and 8 bases at J, leaving 7 bases unmatched. The DNA for the CDR3 is TGTGCCAGCAGTGGACAGGGCCAGGGAGGCTACACCTTC. This gives the protein CASSGQGQGGYTF.

This chain uses TRBV5-5 with TRBJ2-1, with D tentatively TRBD1 (6 bases). Germline CDR1 and CDR2: SGHKS and YYEKEE (reference sequence). Trimming took 4 bases from V and 1 from J, leaving 27 bases between them. The CDR3 has 20 amino acids. The CDR3 reads CASSPLPEFTGKGSYNEQFF. For the CDR3, the DNA is TGTGCCAGCAGCCCACTCCCCGAATTTACAGGGAAGGGGTCCTACAATGAGCAGTTCTTC.

In this sample, this clonotype turned up many times. V and J are TRBV24-1 and TRBJ2-1, with a weak D call TRBD2 (6 bases). CDR1 and CDR2 (germline): KGHDR, SFDVKD. With 5 bases removed from V and 6 bases from J, the gap between germline ends came to 13 bases. This CDR3 comprises 14 residues. The CDR3 DNA follows: TGTGCCACCAGTGGCCCCCTAGCGACCAATGAGCAGTTCTTC. Amino acid sequence: CATSGPLATNEQFF.

This clonotype showed up many times. The chain couples TRBV11-3 to TRBJ2-3, with D unclear. Germline CDR1 and CDR2: SGHNT and YENEEA. CDR3 length: 13 residues. Trimming shortened V by 5 bases and J by 4 bases, and 10 bases separated the two germline ends. The CDR3 DNA follows: TGTGCCAGCAGCCCCCCTCAAGCAGATACGCAGTATTTT. It translates to CASSPPQADTQYF.

The chain has TRBV18 and TRBJ1-1, with D unresolved. V was cut by 4 bases and J by 1 base, with 13 bases left in between. The germline V gene encodes CDR1 KGHSH and CDR2 LQKENI. The CDR3 totals 15 residues. The CDR3 region is CASSLGSGGNTEAFF. In nucleotides, the CDR3 is TGTGCCAGCTCACTCGGTTCGGGCGGGAACACTGAAGCTTTCTTT.

Only a few counts were recorded for this clonotype. The V gene is TRBV19, the J gene TRBJ1-1; maybe TRBD1 (5 bases). Germline assignment: CDR1 LNHDA and CDR2 SQIVND (reference sequence). This CDR3 spans 14 amino acids. Trimming took off 2 bases at V and 4 bases at J, with 11 bases between the two ends. For the CDR3, the DNA is TGTGCCAGTAGTATACCTATGGGGCGCACTGAAGCTTTCTTT. It codes for CASSIPMGRTEAFF.

In this sample, this clonotype turned up a few times. This chain joins TRBV20-1 and TRBJ2-1; D assignment may be TRBD1 or TRBD2 (5 bases each). This CDR3 comprises 17 residues. The germline V and J ends were trimmed by 4 bases and 0 bases, with 19 bases remaining between them. Germline assignment: CDR1 DFQATT and CDR2 SNEGSKA (reference sequence). CDR3 DNA: TGCAGTGCTACGGGACGAGCCGTAATTAGCTCCTACAATGAGCAGTTCTTC. It is translated as CSATGRAVISSYNEQFF.

This clonotype was seen ten or more times. The rearrangement links TRBV6-1 to TRBJ2-3; 11 positions match TRBD2. This CDR3 region has 18 residues. The V and J ends lost 0 bases and 0 bases, in that order; junction bases with no gene match: 5. Germline CDR1 and CDR2: MNHNS and SASEGT. CDR3 sequence (DNA): TGTGCCAGCAGTGAAGCCCCTAGCGGGAGGCCTAGCACAGATACGCAGTATTTT. Translating it yields CASSEAPSGRPSTDTQYF.

This clonotype showed up many times. V usage is TRBV2 and J usage is TRBJ2-7, with D unresolved. The V and J ends lost 5 bases and 2 bases respectively, with 13 bases between them. Looked up from germline, CDR1 is SNHLY and CDR2 is FYNNEI. There are 14 residues in the CDR3. CDR3 loop: CASSLPLPPYEQYF. The CDR3 coding sequence is TGTGCCAGCAGTCTCCCTCTCCCACCCTACGAGCAGTACTTC. Filled out from reference TRBV2 and TRBJ2-7, the complete variable domain reads EPEVTQTPSHQVTQMGQEVILRCVPISNHLYFYWYRQILGQKVEFLVSFYNNEISEKSEIFDDQFSVERPDGSNFTLKIRSTKLEDSAMYFCASSLPLPPYEQYFGPGTRLTVT.

This clonotype came up many times. The chain is built from TRBV5-1 and TRBJ2-5; 10 nucleotides align to TRBD2. The CDR3 has 15 amino acids. From germline, CDR1 is SGHRS and CDR2 YFSETQ. V lost 2 bases to trimming and J lost 4 bases; unmatched junction nucleotides: 5. CDR3 in DNA: TGCGCCAGCAGCTTACTGGCTAGCGGGGGAGAGACCCAGTACTTC. This translates into CASSLLASGGETQYF.

This clonotype was recorded many times. The rearrangement joins TRBV2 to TRBJ2-1, with TRBD1 matching 9 bases. V was pared by 7 bases and J by 2 bases, with 3 bases of the junction left unmatched. The CDR3 is 14 residues long. CDR1 SNHLY and CDR2 FYNNEI come from the germline V gene. CDR3 region: CASIGTGTYNEQFF. Written as DNA, the CDR3 is TGTGCCAGCATAGGGACAGGGACCTACAATGAGCAGTTCTTC.

On this clonotype itself: A much larger clone sits a single nucleotide away, making a read error possible. This chain joins TRBV24-1 and TRBJ2-1; perhaps TRBD2 as D (6 bases). This CDR3 is 13 amino acids long. V lost 4 bases to trimming and J lost 6 bases, with 9 bases between them. Germline loops: CDR1 KGHDR, CDR2 SFDVKD. CDR3 in amino acids: CATSDGGSNEQFF. CDR3 nucleotides: TGTGCCACCAGTGACGGGGGTTCCAATGAGCAGTTCTTC.

The V gene is TRBV9, the J gene TRBJ2-7; 9 nucleotides align to TRBD2. Germline loops: CDR1 SGDLS, CDR2 YYNGEE. V shed 4 bases, J shed 3 bases, and the junction held 2 bases outside the gene matches. This CDR3 comprises 13 residues. The CDR3 nucleotides are TGTGCCAGCAGCCCTAGCGGGGTCTACGAGCAGTACTTC. It yields the protein CASSPSGVYEQYF. The whole variable domain, filled in from reference TRBV9 and TRBJ2-7, reads DSGVTQTPKHLITATGQRVTLRCSPRSGDLSVYWYQQSLDQGLQFLIQYYNGEERAKGNILERFSAQQFPDLHSELNLSSLELGDSALYFCASSPSGVYEQYFGPGTRLTVT.

With respect to this clonotype: This could be a read error, since a much larger clone is one nucleotide away. The rearrangement joins TRBV6-1 to TRBJ1-1; no clear D. The germline V gene encodes CDR1 MNHNS and CDR2 SASEGT. This CDR3 is 15 amino acids long. Here the CDR3 reads CASRSSGLVNTEALF. CDR3 DNA: TGTGCCAGCAGGTCATCCGGGTTGGTGAACACTGAAGCTCTCTTT.

The table lists this clonotype with many counts. The chain uses TRBV6-2 or TRBV6-3 and TRBJ2-7; 12 bases are a match to TRBD1. The CDR3 is 16 residues long. The V and J ends lost 0 bases and 5 bases, in that order; junction bases with no gene match: 5. The germline V gene has CDR1 MNHEY and CDR2 SVGEGT. The CDR3 coding sequence is TGTGCCAGCAGTTACTCGATGGGGACAGGGGGCAACGAGCAGTACTTC. It yields the protein CASSYSMGTGGNEQYF.

This clonotype was seen many times. The chain couples TRBV27 to TRBJ2-7; possibly TRBD2 for D (5 bases). The germline V gene has CDR1 MNHEY and CDR2 SMNVEV (reference sequence). This CDR3 contains 15 residues. Trimming took off 2 bases at V and 3 bases at J, with 14 bases between the two ends. The CDR3 sequence is CASSLEGPGYYEQYF. CDR3 sequence (DNA): TGTGCCAGCAGTTTAGAGGGTCCCGGGTACTACGAGCAGTACTTC.

This clonotype was seen many times. The chain has TRBV3-1 and TRBJ2-1, with D perhaps matching TRBD2 (6 bases). Germline V lookup: CDR1 LGHDT, CDR2 YNNKEL (reference sequence). This CDR3 spans 15 amino acids. The V gene lost 1 base and the J gene lost 0 bases, with 7 bases spanning the gap. CDR3 sequence reads: CASSQVGSSYNEQFF. The CDR3, as DNA: TGTGCCAGCAGCCAAGTCGGGAGCTCCTACAATGAGCAGTTCTTC.

This clonotype was seen at least ten times. V gene TRBV20-1 combines with J gene TRBJ2-5; 7 bases line up with TRBD1. Germline CDR1 DFQATT, CDR2 SNEGSKA (reference sequence). The CDR3 loop spans 15 amino acids. V dropped 3 bases and J dropped 2; count of bases not matched to a gene: 9. CDR3 sequence (DNA): TGCAGTGCTAGCGGGACAGCCCAAAGGCAAGAGACCCAGTACTTC. It yields the protein CSASGTAQRQETQYF.